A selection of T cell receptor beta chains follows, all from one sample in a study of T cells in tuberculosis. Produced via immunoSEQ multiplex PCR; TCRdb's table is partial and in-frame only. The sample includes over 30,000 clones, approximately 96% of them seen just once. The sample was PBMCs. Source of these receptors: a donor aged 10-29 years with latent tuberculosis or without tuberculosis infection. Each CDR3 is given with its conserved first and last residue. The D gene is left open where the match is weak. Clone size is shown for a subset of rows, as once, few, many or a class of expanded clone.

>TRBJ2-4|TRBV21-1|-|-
CASSKLRVKQIAKNIQYF
TGTGCCAGCAGCAAATTGCGGGTAAAGCAGATAGCCAAAAACATTCAGTACTTC
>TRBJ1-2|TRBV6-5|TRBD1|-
CASSRTGKNYGYTF
TGTGCCAGCAGCCGGACAGGGAAAAACTATGGCTACACCTTC
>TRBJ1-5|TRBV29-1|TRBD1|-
CSVLTGAPYSNQPQHF
TGCAGCGTCCTGACAGGGGCTCCTTATAGCAATCAGCCCCAGCATTTT
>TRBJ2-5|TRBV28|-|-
CASSLRASTVGQTQYF
TGTGCCAGCAGCCTGAGAGCTAGCACGGTCGGACAGACCCAGTACTTC
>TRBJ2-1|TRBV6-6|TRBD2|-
CASSYRTSGNEQFF
TGTGCCAGCAGTTACAGGACTAGCGGTAATGAGCAGTTCTTC
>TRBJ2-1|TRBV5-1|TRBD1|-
CASSVRDRPYNEQFF
TGCGCCAGCAGCGTCCGGGACAGGCCCTACAATGAGCAGTTCTTC
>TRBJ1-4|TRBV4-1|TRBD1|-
CASGTYRGKTNEKLFF
TGCGCCAGCGGAACCTACAGGGGGAAAACTAATGAAAAACTGTTTTTT
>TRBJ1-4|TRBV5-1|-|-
CASSLAQGLNEKLFF
TGCGCCAGCAGCTTGGCCCAGGGACTTAATGAAAAACTGTTTTTT
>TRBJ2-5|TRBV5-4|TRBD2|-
CASSLGAGGLYQETQYF
TGTGCCAGTAGCTTGGGAGCGGGGGGGCTGTACCAAGAGACCCAGTACTTC
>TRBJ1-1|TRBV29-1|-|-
CSVPLERSTEAFF
TGCAGCGTTCCCCTTGAGAGGAGCACTGAAGCTTTCTTT
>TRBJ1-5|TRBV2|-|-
CASKTGYSNQPQHF
TGTGCCAGCAAGACAGGTTATAGCAATCAGCCCCAGCATTTT
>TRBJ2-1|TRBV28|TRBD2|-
CASSPSGSSYNEQFF
TGTGCCAGCAGTCCTAGCGGGAGCTCCTACAATGAGCAGTTCTTC
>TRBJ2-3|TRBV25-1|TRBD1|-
CASSSLGQGAPDTQYF
TGTGCCAGCAGTTCTCTCGGGCAGGGGGCGCCTGATACGCAGTATTTT
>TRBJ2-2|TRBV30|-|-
CAWGQYTGELFF
TGTGCCTGGGGACAGTACACCGGGGAGCTGTTTTTT
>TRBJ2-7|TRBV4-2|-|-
CASSQDSMTGTYEQYF
TGTGCCAGCAGCCAAGATAGTATGACTGGTACCTACGAGCAGTACTTC
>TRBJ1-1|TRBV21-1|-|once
CASSTCKGCTEAFF
TGTGCCAGCAGCACGTGTAAGGGGTGCACTGAAGCTTTCTTT
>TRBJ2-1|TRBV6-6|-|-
CASSSQDSYNEQFF
TGTGCCAGCAGTTCCCAGGACAGCTACAATGAGCAGTTCTTC
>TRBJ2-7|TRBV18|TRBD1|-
CASSPAGTGRYEQYF
TGTGCCAGCTCACCCGCCGGGACAGGGCGGTACGAGCAGTACTTC
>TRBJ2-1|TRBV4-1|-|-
CASSSEAPSYNEQFF
TGCGCCAGCAGCTCCGAGGCGCCGTCCTACAATGAGCAGTTCTTC
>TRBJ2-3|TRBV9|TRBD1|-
CASSVAGDRTTDTQYF
TGTGCCAGCAGCGTAGCGGGGGACAGGACCACAGATACGCAGTATTTT
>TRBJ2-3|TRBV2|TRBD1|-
CASSDVQGGTDTQYF
TGTGCCAGCAGTGACGTCCAGGGGGGCACAGATACGCAGTATTTT
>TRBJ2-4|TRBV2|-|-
CASNKQPEDIQYF
TGTGCCAGCAATAAACAACCAGAGGACATTCAGTACTTC
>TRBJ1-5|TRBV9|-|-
CASSVAGGQPQHF
TGTGCCAGCAGCGTAGCCGGAGGGCAGCCCCAGCATTTT
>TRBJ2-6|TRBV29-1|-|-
CSVEHRTTGANVLTF
TGCAGCGTTGAGCACAGGACGACTGGGGCCAACGTCCTGACTTTC
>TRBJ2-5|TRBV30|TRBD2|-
CAFRTSGRGTQYF
TGTGCCTTCCGGACTAGCGGGAGAGGGACCCAGTACTTC
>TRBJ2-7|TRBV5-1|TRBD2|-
CASSSTPTSGSYEQYF
TGCGCCAGCAGCTCGACTCCGACTAGCGGCTCCTACGAGCAGTACTTC
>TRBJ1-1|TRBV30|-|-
CAGQESTEAFF
TGTGCCGGTCAGGAAAGCACTGAAGCTTTCTTT
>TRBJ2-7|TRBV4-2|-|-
CASSQGLRGAYEQYF
TGTGCCAGCAGCCAAGGCCTGCGGGGAGCCTACGAGCAGTACTTC
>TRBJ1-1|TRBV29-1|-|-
CSVRDITEAFF
TGCAGCGTCCGGGACATCACTGAAGCTTTCTTT
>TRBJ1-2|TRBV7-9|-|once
CASSLQSGSNYGYTF
TGTGCCAGCAGCTTACAAAGCGGATCTAACTATGGCTACACCTTC
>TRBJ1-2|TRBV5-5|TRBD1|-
CASSWTGGGYGYTF
TGTGCCAGCAGCTGGACAGGGGGCGGCTATGGCTACACCTTC
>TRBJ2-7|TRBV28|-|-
CASSLWSRQAAYEQYF
TGTGCCAGCAGTTTATGGAGTCGTCAGGCCGCCTACGAGCAGTACTTC
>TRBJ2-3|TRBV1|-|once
CTSSHLAMVSDTQYF
TGCACCAGCAGCCATCTAGCGATGGTTTCAGATACGCAGTATTTT
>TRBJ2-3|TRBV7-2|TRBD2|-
CASSYLAGLSTDTQYF
TGTGCCAGCAGCTACCTAGCGGGGTTAAGCACAGATACGCAGTATTTT
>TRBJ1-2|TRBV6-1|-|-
CASRAPDRNLYGYTF
TGTGCCAGCAGGGCCCCCGACAGGAACCTCTATGGCTACACCTTC
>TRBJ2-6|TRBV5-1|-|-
CASGLYGSGANVLTF
TGCGCCTCAGGCCTGTATGGTTCTGGGGCCAACGTCCTGACTTTC
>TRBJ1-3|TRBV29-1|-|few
CSVSGVNSGNTIYF
TGCAGCGTCTCAGGGGTAAATTCTGGAAACACCATATATTTT
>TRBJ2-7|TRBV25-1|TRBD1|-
CASRDRVTYEQYF
TGTGCCAGCAGGGACAGGGTAACCTACGAGCAGTACTTC
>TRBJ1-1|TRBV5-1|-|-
CASSFGIRRGAEAFF
TGCGCCAGCAGCTTCGGTATCCGCAGGGGCGCTGAAGCTTTCTTT
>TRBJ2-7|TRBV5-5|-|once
CASSLQLGGLEQYF
TGTGCCAGCAGCTTGCAACTAGGCGGGCTCGAGCAGTACTTC
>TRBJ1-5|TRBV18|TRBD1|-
CASSETGTAILGSPQHF
TGTGCCAGCTCGGAAACTGGGACAGCCATATTGGGGAGCCCCCAGCATTTT
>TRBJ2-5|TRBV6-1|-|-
CAIGQQDQETQYF
TGTGCCATTGGACAGCAAGATCAAGAGACCCAGTACTTC
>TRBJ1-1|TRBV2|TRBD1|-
CASSAPGTGEGAFF
TGTGCCAGCAGTGCCCCCGGGACAGGGGAGGGAGCTTTCTTT
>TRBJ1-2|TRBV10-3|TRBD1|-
CAISESTGGHYGYTF
TGTGCCATCAGTGAGTCGACAGGGGGGCACTATGGCTACACCTTC
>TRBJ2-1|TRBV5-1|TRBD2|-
CASRTSGYNEQFF
TGCGCCAGCAGGACTAGCGGTTACAATGAGCAGTTCTTC